These T cell receptor beta chains were read from a single sample in a study of T cell responses to AZD1222 COVID-19 vaccine. Assay used: immunoSEQ multiplex PCR; TCRdb lists only in-frame clones, some missing. The sample lists 150,000 to 200,000 clones, 85% to 90% occurring once. Sequences were derived from peripheral blood, sampled on day 0 of AZD1222 vaccination. Receptor source: an adult in good health. Both conserved end residues are part of each CDR3. The D gene is left open where the match is weak. For some rows the clone size is stated as once, few or many, or as a class when expanded; others skip it.

clone_size	v_call	j_call	d_call	cdr3_aa	cdr3_nt
.	TRBV7-6	TRBJ2-2	.	CASSLAHGAANTGELFF	TGTGCCAGCAGCTTAGCGCATGGGGCGGCGAACACCGGGGAGCTGTTTTTT
.	TRBV11-1	TRBJ2-1	TRBD1	CASSVSQGVYEQFF	TGTGCCAGCAGCGTGTCACAGGGGGTGTATGAGCAGTTCTTC
.	TRBV7-8	TRBJ2-2	TRBD2	CASTLTQREFHTGELFF	TGTGCCAGCACCTTAACGCAGCGGGAGTTTCACACCGGGGAGCTGTTTTTT
few	TRBV29-1	TRBJ2-1	.	CSVEKGGNEQFF	TGCAGCGTTGAGAAAGGCGGCAATGAGCAGTTCTTC
.	TRBV11-2	TRBJ1-1	.	CASSLWGPREMNTEAFF	TGTGCCAGCAGCTTATGGGGCCCTAGAGAAATGAACACTGAAGCTTTCTTT
.	TRBV30	TRBJ1-1	.	CAWSVRRAAEAFF	TGTGCCTGGAGTGTACGAAGGGCGGCTGAAGCTTTCTTT
few	TRBV7-2	TRBJ1-2	.	CASSLNQGIGYTF	TGTGCCAGCAGCTTAAACCAGGGGATTGGCTACACCTTC
.	TRBV19	TRBJ1-6	.	CASKPEWGIPNSPLHF	TGTGCCAGTAAACCCGAATGGGGTATTCCCAATTCACCCCTCCACTTT
.	TRBV6-5	TRBJ1-1	.	CASSFGAMNTEAFF	TGTGCCAGCAGTTTCGGGGCTATGAACACTGAAGCTTTCTTT
.	TRBV7-2	TRBJ1-1	.	CASSLVGWNAEAFF	TGTGCCAGCAGCTTAGTAGGGTGGAACGCTGAAGCTTTCTTT
.	TRBV2	TRBJ2-3	TRBD2	CASNSQAGVTDTQYF	TGTGCCAGCAATTCACAAGCGGGGGTTACAGATACGCAGTATTTT
.	TRBV7-9	TRBJ1-1	.	CASSPLGLEAFF	TGTGCCAGCAGCCCCTTGGGGCTTGAAGCTTTCTTT
.	TRBV5-5	TRBJ1-1	.	CASSPRSGTGRTEAFF	TGTGCCAGCAGCCCGAGGTCGGGCACAGGGAGAACTGAAGCTTTCTTT
.	TRBV5-1	TRBJ2-3	.	CASSSLASDTSTDTQYF	TGCGCCAGCAGCTCGTTAGCGTCTGACACTAGCACAGATACGCAGTATTTT
.	TRBV9	TRBJ2-3	TRBD2	CASSPTSVGTDTQYF	TGTGCCAGCAGCCCAACTAGCGTCGGCACAGATACGCAGTATTTT
.	TRBV2	TRBJ1-1	.	CASSGSTEAFF	TGTGCCAGCAGCGGAAGCACTGAAGCTTTCTTT
.	TRBV11-2	TRBJ2-1	TRBD2	CASSLALAGVNEQFF	TGTGCCAGCAGCTTAGCACTAGCGGGGGTGAATGAGCAGTTCTTC
.	TRBV28	TRBJ1-2	.	CASSTGFLYGYTF	TGTGCCAGCAGTACAGGGTTTCTCTATGGCTACACCTTC
once	TRBV5-8	TRBJ1-5	.	CASSWQGLGQPQHF	TGTGCCAGCAGCTGGCAGGGGCTGGGGCAGCCCCAGCATTTT
.	TRBV24-1	TRBJ2-1	.	CATSDRGGNEQFF	TGTGCCACCAGTGATCGGGGAGGCAATGAGCAGTTCTTC
.	TRBV4-1	TRBJ1-6	TRBD1	CASSQESTGGNSPLHF	TGCGCCAGCAGCCAAGAGTCTACAGGGGGGAATTCACCCCTCCACTTT
.	TRBV29-1	TRBJ1-3	.	CSVLDGNTIYF	TGCAGCGTCCTTGATGGAAACACCATATATTTT
.	TRBV9	TRBJ2-6	.	CASSSSGYSGANVLTF	TGTGCCAGCAGCTCGTCTGGGTACTCTGGGGCCAACGTCCTGACTTTC
.	TRBV28	TRBJ1-6	.	CASSFENNSPLHF	TGTGCCAGCAGTTTCGAAAATAATTCACCCCTCCACTTT
.	TRBV24-1	TRBJ1-5	.	CATSSLAGNQPQHF	TGTGCCACCAGTAGCCTCGCGGGGAATCAGCCCCAGCATTTT
.	TRBV27	TRBJ2-4	TRBD1	CASSLGGTGGNIQYF	TGTGCCAGCAGTTTAGGCGGGACAGGGGGAAACATTCAGTACTTC
.	TRBV6-6	TRBJ2-1	.	CASSPSSGHHYNEQFF	TGTGCCAGCAGTCCCTCTTCGGGACACCACTACAATGAGCAGTTCTTC
.	TRBV5-4	TRBJ1-1	TRBD1	CASSLATGQGANGAFF	TGTGCCAGCAGCTTGGCCACGGGACAGGGGGCTAACGGAGCTTTCTTT
.	TRBV7-3	TRBJ1-3	TRBD1	CASSPRSGQVTGNTIYF	TGTGCCAGCAGCCCCCGTTCCGGACAGGTAACTGGAAACACCATATATTTT
.	TRBV7-2	TRBJ2-3	.	CASSFGLNTDTQYF	TGTGCCAGCAGCTTCGGACTCAACACAGATACGCAGTATTTT
.	TRBV19	TRBJ1-2	.	CASLQNWGNNYGYTF	TGTGCCAGTTTACAAAACTGGGGCAATAACTATGGCTACACCTTC
.	TRBV15	TRBJ1-1	TRBD1	CATSSEYSGGTEAFF	TGTGCCACCAGCAGTGAATACTCAGGGGGGACTGAAGCTTTCTTT
.	TRBV7-6	TRBJ1-4	TRBD1	CASSRTGVNYNEKLFF	TGTGCCAGCAGCCGCACAGGGGTGAACTATAATGAAAAACTGTTTTTT
.	TRBV5-1	TRBJ2-1	TRBD1	CASSLGTGQSNNEQFF	TGCGCCAGCAGCTTGGGTACGGGACAGTCAAACAATGAGCAGTTCTTC
.	TRBV3-1/TRBV3-2	TRBJ1-5	TRBD1	CASSATGQVNQPQHF	TGTGCCAGCAGCGCGACGGGACAGGTAAATCAGCCCCAGCATTTT
.	TRBV10-3	TRBJ1-2	TRBD1	CAITPESDRGGGYTF	TGTGCCATCACCCCGGAATCTGACAGGGGTGGTGGCTACACCTTC
few	TRBV6-5	TRBJ1-5	.	CASSPTGNQPQHF	TGTGCCAGCAGTCCTACAGGGAATCAGCCCCAGCATTTT
.	TRBV2	TRBJ2-1	TRBD2	CASSRTSYYNEQFF	TGTGCCAGCAGCAGGACTAGCTACTACAATGAGCAGTTCTTC
.	TRBV24-1	TRBJ2-3	.	CATSDSGPKVWQYF	TGTGCCACCAGTGATTCGGGACCCAAGGTCTGGCAGTATTTT
.	TRBV7-6	TRBJ2-2	.	CASSTDRYTGELFF	TGTGCCAGCAGCACCGACAGATACACCGGGGAGCTGTTTTTT
few	TRBV9	TRBJ1-1	TRBD1	CASSSNPTGINTEAFF	TGTGCCAGCAGCTCCAACCCGACAGGGATTAACACTGAAGCTTTCTTT
.	TRBV6-6	TRBJ2-7	TRBD2	CASTTRGREEYEQYF	TGTGCCAGCACCACTCGGGGACGGGAGGAGTACGAGCAGTACTTC
.	TRBV29-1	TRBJ2-3	TRBD2	CSAHLGGGLTDTQYF	TGCAGCGCCCACCTCGGGGGGGGGCTTACAGATACGCAGTATTTT
.	TRBV7-9	TRBJ1-1	TRBD1	CASSRSKPGTGGTEAFF	TGTGCCAGCAGCCGCAGTAAACCCGGGACAGGGGGTACTGAAGCTTTCTTT
.	TRBV19	TRBJ1-6	.	CASSPDGRSYNSPLHF	TGTGCCAGTAGCCCGGACGGTCGCTCCTATAATTCACCCCTCCACTTT
.	TRBV5-3	TRBJ1-2	.	CARSLDRYGYTF	TGTGCCAGAAGCTTAGATCGGTATGGCTACACCTTC
.	TRBV28	TRBJ1-5	.	CASSGDQPQHF	TGTGCCAGCAGCGGAGATCAGCCCCAGCATTTT
.	TRBV18	TRBJ1-1	.	CASSQGAGDTEAFF	TGTGCCAGCTCACAAGGGGCGGGGGACACTGAAGCTTTCTTT
.	TRBV11-2	TRBJ2-1	TRBD2	CASSLALAGAQFF	TGTGCCAGCAGCTTAGCACTAGCGGGGGCCCAATTCTTC